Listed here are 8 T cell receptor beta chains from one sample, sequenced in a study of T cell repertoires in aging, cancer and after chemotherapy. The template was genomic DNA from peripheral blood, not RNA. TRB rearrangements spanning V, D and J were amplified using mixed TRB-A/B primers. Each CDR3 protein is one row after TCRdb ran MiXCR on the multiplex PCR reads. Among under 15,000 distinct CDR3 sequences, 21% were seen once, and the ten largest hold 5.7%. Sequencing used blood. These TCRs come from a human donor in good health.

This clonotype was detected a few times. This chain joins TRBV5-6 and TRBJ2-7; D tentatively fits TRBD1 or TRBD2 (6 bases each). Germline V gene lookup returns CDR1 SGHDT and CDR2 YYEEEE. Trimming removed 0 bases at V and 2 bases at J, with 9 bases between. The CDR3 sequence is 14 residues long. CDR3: CASSLERGAYEQYF. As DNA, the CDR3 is TGTGCCAGCAGCTTGGAAAGGGGGGCCTACGAGCAGTACTTC.

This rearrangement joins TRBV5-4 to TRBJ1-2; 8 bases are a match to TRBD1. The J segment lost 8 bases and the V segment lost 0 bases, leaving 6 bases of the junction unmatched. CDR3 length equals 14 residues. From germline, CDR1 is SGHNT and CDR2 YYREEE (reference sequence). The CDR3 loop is CASSLAQGAGGYTF. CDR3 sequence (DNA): TGTGCCAGCAGCTTGGCCCAGGGGGCGGGCGGCTACACCTTC.

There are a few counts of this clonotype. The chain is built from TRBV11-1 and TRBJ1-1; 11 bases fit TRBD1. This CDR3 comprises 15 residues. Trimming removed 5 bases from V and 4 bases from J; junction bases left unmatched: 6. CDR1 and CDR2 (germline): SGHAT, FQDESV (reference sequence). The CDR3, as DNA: TGTGCCAGCAGCCAAGAGGGGACAGGGGGCACTGAAGCTTTCTTT. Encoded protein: CASSQEGTGGTEAFF.

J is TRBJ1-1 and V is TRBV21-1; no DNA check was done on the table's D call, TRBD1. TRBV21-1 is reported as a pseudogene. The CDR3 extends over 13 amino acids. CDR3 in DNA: TGTGCCAGCAGCCCTGGACGGGGGGCGAGAGCTTTCTTT. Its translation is CASSPGRGARAFF.

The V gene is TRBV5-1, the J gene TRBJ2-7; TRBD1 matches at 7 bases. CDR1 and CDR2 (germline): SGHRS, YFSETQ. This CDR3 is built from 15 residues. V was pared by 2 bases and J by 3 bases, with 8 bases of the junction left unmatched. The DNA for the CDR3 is TGCGCCAGCAGCTTCCAGGGGGTCACCCTCTACGAGCAGTACTTC. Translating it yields CASSFQGVTLYEQYF.

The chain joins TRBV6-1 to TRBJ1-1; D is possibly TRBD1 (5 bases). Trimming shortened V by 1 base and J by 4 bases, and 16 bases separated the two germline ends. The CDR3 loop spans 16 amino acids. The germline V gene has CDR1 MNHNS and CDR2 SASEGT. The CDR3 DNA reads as TGTGCCAGCAGTGAAGGTCCGGAGTGGGGCTCCACTGAAGCTTTCTTT. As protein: CASSEGPEWGSTEAFF.

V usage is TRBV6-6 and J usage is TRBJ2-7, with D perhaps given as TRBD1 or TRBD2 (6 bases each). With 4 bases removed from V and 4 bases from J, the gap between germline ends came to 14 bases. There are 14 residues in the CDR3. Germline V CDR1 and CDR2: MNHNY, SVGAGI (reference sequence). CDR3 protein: CASSSSSGAYEQYF. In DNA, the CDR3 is TGTGCCAGCAGTTCCTCTTCGGGGGCGTACGAGCAGTACTTC.

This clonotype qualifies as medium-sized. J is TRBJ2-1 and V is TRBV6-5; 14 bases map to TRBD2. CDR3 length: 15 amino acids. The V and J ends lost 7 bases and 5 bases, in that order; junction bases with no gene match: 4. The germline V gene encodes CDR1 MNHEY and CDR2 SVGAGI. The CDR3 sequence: CASTQGLAGDNEQFF. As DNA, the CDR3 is TGTGCCAGCACCCAGGGACTAGCGGGGGACAATGAGCAGTTCTTC.